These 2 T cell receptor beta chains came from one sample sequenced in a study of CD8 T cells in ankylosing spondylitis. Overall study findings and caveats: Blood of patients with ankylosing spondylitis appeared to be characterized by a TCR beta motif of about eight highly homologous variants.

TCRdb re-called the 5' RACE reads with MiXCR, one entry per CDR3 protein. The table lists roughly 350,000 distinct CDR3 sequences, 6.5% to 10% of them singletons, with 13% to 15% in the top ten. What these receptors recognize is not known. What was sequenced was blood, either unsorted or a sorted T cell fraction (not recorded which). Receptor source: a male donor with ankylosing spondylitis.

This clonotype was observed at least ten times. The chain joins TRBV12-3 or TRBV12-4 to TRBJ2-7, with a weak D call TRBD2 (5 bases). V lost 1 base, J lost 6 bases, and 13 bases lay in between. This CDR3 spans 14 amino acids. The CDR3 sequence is CASSLEAASLEQYF. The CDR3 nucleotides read TGTGCCAGCAGTTTAGAAGCGGCGTCGCTCGAGCAGTACTTC.

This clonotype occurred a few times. CDR3 loop: CSARDSDSYNEQFF. CDR3 nucleotide sequence: TGCAGTGCTAGAGATTCGGACAGTTACAATGAGCAGTTCTTC. The genes are TRBV20-1 and TRBJ2-1; TRBD1 might be the D (6 bases). Germline values: CDR1 DFQATT, CDR2 SNEGSKA (reference sequence). V was clipped by 0 bases and J by 4 bases, with 10 bases between them. This CDR3 is built from 14 residues.